The present T cell receptor (beta chain) was sequenced within a study of vaccination effects on CD4 cells after COVID-19. Repertoires were generated with immunoSEQ multiplex PCR, while TCRdb's copy carries only in-frame clones and drops some. The sample carries some 20,000 clones, about two thirds recorded once. A note on this clone: What it recognizes is unknown.

The V and J ends lost 1 base and 6 bases respectively, with 7 bases between them. CDR1 is LNHDA and CDR2 is SQIVND in the germline V gene (reference sequence). CDR3 length equals 13 residues. Peptide-pool stimulation followed by sequencing identified expanded antigen-specific CD4+ clonotypes in the ViraFEST assay. Having been cultured for roughly 10 days, the cells underwent CD4+ T cell isolation. The sequence was obtained from a human donor who received a COVID-19 vaccine. The rearrangement links TRBV19 to TRBJ1-5; D remains unclear. The sequencing used CD4+ T cells from PBMCs cultured with HCoV-229E spike peptides, collected before COVID-19 vaccination. This CDR3 is CASSIASGQPQHF. For the CDR3, the DNA is TGTGCCAGTAGTATAGCTAGCGGTCAGCCCCAGCATTTT.